This TCR beta chain was identified during a study of radiation and T cells in renal cell carcinoma. Trimming left V 5 bases short and J 3 bases short, with 11 bases between. Looked up from germline, CDR1 is SGHVS and CDR2 is FNYEAQ. CDR3 length: 13 amino acids. Some clones are missing from TCRdb's copy, which holds only in-frame ones; the method was immunoSEQ multiplex PCR. The profile covers 130,000 to 150,000 clones, with about 88% appearing a single time and around 11% taken by the ten largest. Time point noted: baseline pretreatment blood. As for treatment: 15 Gy SBRT to primary tumor, nephrectomy 4 weeks later.

The sample here was blood, taken from a patient whose treatment included radiotherapy and nephrectomy. The V gene is TRBV7-6, the J gene TRBJ2-7; D uncertain. The clonotype comes from a woman between 45 and 60 years old with renal cell carcinoma. The chain's CDR3 is CASSGGPGYEQYF. In DNA form, the CDR3 reads TGTGCCAGCAGCGGCGGCCCCGGCTACGAGCAGTACTTC.